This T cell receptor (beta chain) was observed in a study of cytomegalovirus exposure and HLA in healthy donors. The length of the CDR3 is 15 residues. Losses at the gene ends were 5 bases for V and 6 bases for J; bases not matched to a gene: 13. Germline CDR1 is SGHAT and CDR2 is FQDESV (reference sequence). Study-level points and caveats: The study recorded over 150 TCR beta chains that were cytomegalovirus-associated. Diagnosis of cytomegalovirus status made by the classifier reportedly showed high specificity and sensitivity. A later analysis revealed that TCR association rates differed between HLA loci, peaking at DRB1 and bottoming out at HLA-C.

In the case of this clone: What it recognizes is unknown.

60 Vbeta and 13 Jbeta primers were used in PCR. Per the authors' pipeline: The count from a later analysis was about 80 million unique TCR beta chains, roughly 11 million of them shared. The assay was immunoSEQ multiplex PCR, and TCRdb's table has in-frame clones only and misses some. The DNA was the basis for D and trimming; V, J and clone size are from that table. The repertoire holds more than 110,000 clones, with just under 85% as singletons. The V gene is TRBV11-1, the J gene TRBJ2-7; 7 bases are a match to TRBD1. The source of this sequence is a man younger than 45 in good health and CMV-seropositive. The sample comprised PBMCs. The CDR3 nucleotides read TGTGCCAGCAGCCCCAACAGGGGAGTTAATGGCGAGCAGTACTTC. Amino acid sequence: CASSPNRGVNGEQYF.